This TCR beta chain stems from a study of OX40 agonist ivuxolimab in advanced cancers. Study results and caveats: In a subset of nonresponders, normalized T-cell clonal expansion was also low.

Here immunoSEQ multiplex PCR was the method, and the copy in TCRdb shows in-frame clones only, minus some. The data show over 15,000 clones, roughly 71% seen once. This CDR3 region has 15 residues. V lost 1 base, J lost 2 bases, and 12 bases lay in between. The germline gives CDR1 SGHVS, CDR2 FNYEAQ. A history of autoimmune disease or systemic immunosuppression excluded patients. Concerning this clone itself: No antigen is known for it.

The specimen was CD4+ or CD8+ T cells sorted from blood, collected in a trial of the OX40 agonist ivuxolimab. This sequence was found in an adult with an advanced solid tumor such as melanoma, head and neck, liver or kidney cancer. V is TRBV7-6 and J is TRBJ2-7; weak D call: TRBD1 (6 bases). The CDR3 nucleotides read TGTGCCAGCAGCTTAGGTATAGGGGGTCCCTACGAGCAGTACTTC. Its translation: CASSLGIGGPYEQYF.